This paragraph reports one T cell receptor beta chain. The antigen remains unidentified. The data were obtained in a study of T cells in Graves' hyperthyroidism and ophthalmopathy. What was amplified from RNA transcripts were TCR beta CDR3 regions. In the first-round RT-PCR of the TCR CDR3, the HTBI primer set was used. TCRdb re-called the multiplex PCR reads through MiXCR, storing one row per CDR3 protein. The repertoire includes about 420,000 distinct CDR3 sequences, less than 20% of them detected once, and roughly 15% sits in the top ten. Study-level findings and limits: Ophthalmopathy was separated from stable hyperthyroidism by a 13 V-J model.

The sequence came from a woman aged 18-29 years with Graves' hyperthyroidism. The sequencing sample was made of blood.

CDR3: CASSLDGFNSPLHF. The CDR3 DNA follows: TGTGCCAGCAGCTTAGACGGTTTTAATTCACCCCTCCACTTT. The chain combines TRBV7-9 with TRBJ1-6; D remains unclear. V lost 1 base, J lost 6 bases, and 7 bases lay in between. Germline V gene lookup returns CDR1 SEHNR and CDR2 FQNEAQ (reference sequence). The CDR3 length is 14 residues.